Below, 30 T cell receptor beta chains from the same sample are listed, as sequenced in a study of blood T cells in healthy people across ages. With a J-beta primer mix and a sample-barcoded 5' primer, a second PCR ran about 6 to 11 cycles. Using its own MiXCR run on the 5' RACE reads, TCRdb lists one record per CDR3 protein. The data contain some 1.5 million distinct CDR3 sequences, 25% to 30% of them seen just once; the ten biggest clones take up roughly 8%. Material: blood. These TCRs come from a woman under 40 in good health.

This clonotype was counted a few times. The chain uses TRBV6-6 and TRBJ1-5; D is undetermined. The V end lost 5 bases, the J end lost 0 bases, and 11 bases lay between the germline ends. There are 15 residues in the CDR3. Germline V gene data show CDR1 as MNHNY and CDR2 as SVGAGI (reference sequence). The CDR3, as DNA: TGTGCCAGCAGTCGCAAACAGCTTAGCAATCAGCCCCAGCATTTT. Translated, it gives CASSRKQLSNQPQHF.

The chain carries TRBV5-1 and TRBJ1-1; D possibly corresponds to TRBD1 (5 bases). V dropped 4 bases and J dropped 4 bases, with 14 bases sitting between them. There are 14 residues in the CDR3. In germline, CDR1 is SGHRS, CDR2 YFSETQ. The CDR3 spells CASSPLTGPTEAFF. The CDR3 nucleotides read TGCGCCAGCAGCCCGCTCACGGGGCCCACTGAAGCTTTCTTT.

As regards this clonotype: A junction end diverges from the germline sequence, so it may reflect a read error. The chain carries TRBV4-1 and TRBJ1-5, with 8 bases identical to TRBD1. Germline V gene sequence: CDR1 MGHRA, CDR2 YSYEKL. This CDR3 region has 20 residues. The CDR3 here is CASSQFWQTGVPYSNQPRHF. CDR3 sequence (DNA): TGCGCCAGCAGCCAATTTTGGCAGACAGGGGTACCGTATAGCAATCAGCCCCGGCATTTT.

This clonotype appeared a few times. The V call is TRBV12-3 or TRBV12-4, the J call TRBJ2-1, with 8 bases identical to TRBD2. This CDR3 spans 16 amino acids. V trimming: 5 bases; J trimming: 7 bases; junction bases outside the gene matches: 13. CDR3 sequence (DNA): TGTGCCAGCAGTCCGACCTCCAGCGGGAGTAGGAATGAGCAGTTCTTC. Translated, it gives CASSPTSSGSRNEQFF.

The chain combines TRBV7-3 with TRBJ2-2, with D unresolved. Trimming took 5 bases from V and 4 from J, leaving 14 bases between them. Germline V gives CDR1 SGHTA, CDR2 FQGTGA. The CDR3 loop spans 15 amino acids. The CDR3 loop is CASSPRWVATGELFF. In DNA form, the CDR3 reads TGTGCCAGCAGCCCTCGGTGGGTGGCCACCGGGGAGCTGTTTTTT.

This chain joins TRBV2 and TRBJ2-1; TRBD1 aligns across 8 bases. Germline CDR1 SNHLY, CDR2 FYNNEI. The CDR3 covers 16 residues. V shed 7 bases, J shed 4 bases, and the junction held 12 bases outside the gene matches. CDR3 nucleotide sequence: TGTGCCAGCAAACGGTTTGGGACAGGAACTTACAATGAGCAGTTCTTC. Translated: CASKRFGTGTYNEQFF.

This clonotype has a handful of counts. Here the CDR3 DNA reads TGCAGTGCTAAGGTGACGAGCTCCTACAATGAGCAGTTCTTC. Residues: CSAKVTSSYNEQFF. The gene calls are TRBV20-1 and TRBJ2-1; D not resolved. V shed 4 bases and J shed 0 bases, with 10 bases lying between them. Germline V gene sequence: CDR1 DFQATT, CDR2 SNEGSKA (reference sequence). The CDR3 sequence is 14 residues long.

There are a few counts of this clonotype. V and J are TRBV6-6 and TRBJ2-3; the D is unclear. The germline CDR1 and CDR2 sequences are MNHNY and SVGAGI (reference sequence). V was clipped by 7 bases and J by 3 bases, with 5 bases between them. There are 11 residues in the CDR3. CDR3: CASKATDTQYF. DNA for the CDR3: TGTGCCAGCAAGGCAACAGATACGCAGTATTTT.

This sequence joins TRBV6-2 or TRBV6-3 and TRBJ1-5; no firm D call. The CDR3 covers 14 residues. Between the trimmed V and J ends, which lost 6 bases and 7 bases, there was a span of 16 bases. CDR1 is MNHEY and CDR2 is SVGEGT in the germline V gene. Here the CDR3 DNA reads TGTGCCAGCAGCTGGGGAGGCGACGGCCAGCCCCAGCATTTT. Amino acid sequence: CASSWGGDGQPQHF.

In DNA, the CDR3 is TGTGCCAGCACCGCAACAGGGGGGACTGAAGCTTTCTTT. This codes for CASTATGGTEAFF. The chain uses TRBV25-1 and TRBJ1-1, with TRBD1 matching 8 bases. Germline V lookup: CDR1 MGHDK, CDR2 SYGVNS. This CDR3 comprises 13 residues. The J segment lost 5 bases and the V segment lost 7 bases, leaving 6 bases of the junction unmatched. The full variable domain, its missing parts supplied by reference TRBV25-1 and TRBJ1-1, is EADIYQTPRYLVIGTGKKITLECSQTMGHDKMYWYQQDPGMELHLIHYSYGVNSTEKGDLSSESTVSRIRTEHFPLTLESARPSHTSQYLCASTATGGTEAFFGQGTRLTVV.

This chain connects TRBV30 to TRBJ1-1; 8 bases agree with TRBD1. Trimming took 4 bases from V and 3 from J; bases not matched to a gene: 10. The germline V gene has CDR1 GTSNPN and CDR2 SVGIG (reference sequence). The CDR3 is 15 residues long. The CDR3, as DNA: TGTGCCTGGAAACCGTCAGGGGGCTTATACACTGAAGCTTTCTTT. This codes for CAWKPSGGLYTEAFF.

This clonotype was observed many times. The chain carries TRBV11-2 and TRBJ2-7; 9 positions match TRBD2. V shed 5 bases and J 0 bases; nucleotides not matched to a gene: 5. Germline lookup yields CDR1 SGHAT and CDR2 FQNNGV. The CDR3 has 15 amino acids. CDR3 in amino acids: CASSRTSVHSYEQYF. In DNA, the CDR3 is TGTGCCAGCAGCCGGACTAGCGTCCACTCCTACGAGCAGTACTTC.

This clonotype was seen more than once but under ten times. V and J are TRBV5-1 and TRBJ2-3; TRBD2 agrees at 9 bases. After removal of 3 bases from V and 2 bases from J, the junction contained 7 bases not matched to a gene. Per germline, CDR1 SGHRS and CDR2 YFSETQ. The CDR3 is made up of 16 amino acids. CDR3 sequence reads: CASSSRLADSTDTQYF. Written as DNA, the CDR3 is TGCGCCAGCAGCTCACGACTAGCGGATTCCACAGATACGCAGTATTTT.

The chain recombines TRBV6-1 with TRBJ1-2; TRBD1 aligns across 9 bases. V was clipped by 4 bases and J by 6 bases; unmatched bases: 9. The CDR3 spans 15 residues. Per germline, CDR1 MNHNS and CDR2 SASEGT. As DNA, the CDR3 is TGTGCCAGCAGTGGAGGGACAGGGCGGAGGGATGGCTACACCTTC. Encoded protein: CASSGGTGRRDGYTF.

This clonotype was seen only a few times. The chain uses TRBV18 and TRBJ1-1; D may be TRBD1 (5 bases). The CDR3 contains 14 residues. Germline assignment: CDR1 KGHSH and CDR2 LQKENI. V dropped 6 bases and J dropped 6 bases, with 17 bases sitting between them. CDR3 DNA sequence: TGTGCCAGCTCGCTATTAACAGGTAACCCTGAAGCTTTCTTT. Encoded protein: CASSLLTGNPEAFF.

The rearrangement joins TRBV14 to TRBJ2-1, with no clear D. The V gene lost 0 bases and the J gene lost 9 bases, with 15 bases spanning the gap. The CDR3 is 15 amino acids. Looked up from germline, CDR1 is SGHDN and CDR2 is FVKESK. The CDR3 region is CASSQDPGVYGEQFF. CDR3 DNA sequence: TGTGCCAGCAGCCAAGATCCCGGAGTCTACGGTGAGCAGTTCTTC.

This clonotype was detected a few times. The chain links TRBV12-3 or TRBV12-4 to TRBJ2-1, with TRBD2 matching over 9 bases. Losses at the gene ends were 5 bases for V and 6 bases for J; bases not matched to a gene: 8. This CDR3 has 15 residues. CDR3 sequence reads: CASSQPGLASNEQFF. The CDR3 nucleotides read TGTGCCAGCAGTCAACCGGGACTAGCCTCCAATGAGCAGTTCTTC.

Comments on this clonotype: A much larger clone is a single base away; this may be a read error. The V gene is TRBV29-1, the J gene TRBJ2-5, with a tentative D call TRBD1 (5 bases). The germline V gene encodes CDR1 SQVTM and CDR2 ANQGSEA. The CDR3 runs 15 residues. As DNA, the CDR3 is TGCAGCGTTGAGGCCTCACATGGGGCAAGAGAGACCCGGTACTTC. Protein product: CSVEASHGARETRYF.

This clonotype came up many times. The V and J genes are TRBV7-2 and TRBJ2-5; a weak D match, TRBD2 (6 bases). The CDR3 consists of 16 residues. The V end was cut by 3 bases, the J end by 6 bases, with 20 bases between. CDR1 is SGHTA and CDR2 is FQGNSA in the germline V gene. CDR3 nucleotide sequence: TGTGCCAGCAGCTTCCCAATCGGTCGGGGGTTGAAGACCCAGTACTTC. This translates into CASSFPIGRGLKTQYF. The full variable domain, rest sourced from reference TRBV7-2 and TRBJ2-5, is GAGVSQSPSNKVTEKGKDVELRCDPISGHTALYWYRQSLGQGLEFLIYFQGNSAPDKSGLPSDRFSAERTGGSVSTLTIQRTQQEDSAVYLCASSFPIGRGLKTQYFGPGTRLLVL.

The gene calls are TRBV12-3 or TRBV12-4 and TRBJ2-1, with D maybe TRBD2 (6 bases). V lost 6 bases and J 0 bases, leaving 21 bases between the germline ends. The CDR3 runs 18 residues. The CDR3 region has the DNA TGTGCCAGCAGCCTTAGCACTCCCCGGGAGCTCTCCTACAATGAGCAGTTCTTC. This translates into CASSLSTPRELSYNEQFF.

As for this clonotype: This may be a read error, as it is one base from a much larger clone. The chain uses TRBV15 and TRBJ2-5; D is uncertain. The CDR3 contains 12 residues. Germline V lookup: CDR1 LNHNV, CDR2 YYDKDF (reference sequence). The CDR3 protein is CATSRDKKTEYF. The CDR3 bases are TGTGCCACCAGCAGAGATAAGAAGACCGAGTACTTC.

This clonotype was observed at least ten times. CDR3 residues: CSASPDTLAGGTNNEQFF. In DNA form, the CDR3 reads TGCAGTGCTAGCCCCGATACTCTAGCGGGGGGGACTAACAATGAGCAGTTCTTC. The chain recombines TRBV20-1 with TRBJ2-1, with 12 bases lining up with TRBD2. The CDR3 extends over 18 amino acids. The germline V gene encodes CDR1 DFQATT and CDR2 SNEGSKA (reference sequence). V was pared by 3 bases and J by 5 bases, with 14 bases of the junction left unmatched.

V and J are TRBV12-3 or TRBV12-4 and TRBJ2-7; 8 bases fit TRBD1. There are 13 residues in the CDR3. V was clipped by 5 bases and J by 6 bases; unmatched bases: 6. The CDR3 loop is CASSDSGGGEQYF. For the CDR3, the DNA is TGTGCCAGCAGTGACTCAGGGGGCGGCGAGCAGTACTTC.

Concerning this clonotype itself: Being one base from a much bigger clone, this may be a read error. The chain has TRBV28 and TRBJ2-7, with 8 bases identical to TRBD1. Germline V lookup: CDR1 MDHEN, CDR2 SYDVKM. This CDR3 contains 12 residues. Trimming cost V 10 bases and J 3 bases; bases outside gene matches: 5. The CDR3 DNA sequence: TGTGCCAACAGGACAGGGTACTACGAGCAGTACTTC. Translated, it gives CANRTGYYEQYF.

This clonotype showed up just once. A single base separates this from a much larger clone, so it may be a read error. This rearrangement joins TRBV6-2 or TRBV6-3 to TRBJ2-1; D might be TRBD1 (6 bases). The germline V and J ends were trimmed by 2 bases and 10 bases, with 21 bases remaining between them. The CDR3 covers 16 residues. The germline V gene encodes CDR1 MNHEY and CDR2 SVGEGT. As DNA, the CDR3 is TGTGCCAGCAGTTACAGGGCTGGGACAAGGAACTACGAGCAGTTCTTC. Translation: CASSYRAGTRNYEQFF.

A word on this clonotype: A read error may be the cause here, since a much bigger clone is one base away. The chain joins TRBV10-3 to TRBJ1-2; D unresolved. Trimming stripped 0 bases from V and 4 bases from J, with 6 bases between. This CDR3 spans 13 amino acids. Germline CDR1 and CDR2: ENHRY and SYGVKD. Here the CDR3 DNA reads TGTGCCATCAGTGAGTCAGGACCCTATGGCTACACCTTC. Translation: CAISESGPYGYTF.

The chain joins TRBV7-3 to TRBJ2-7; perhaps D is TRBD1 or TRBD2 (6 bases each). V was pared by 1 base and J by 6 bases, with 10 bases between. Germline values: CDR1 SGHTA, CDR2 FQGTGA. CDR3 length: 13 amino acids. In nucleotides, the CDR3 is TGTGCCAGCAGCTTAATGGGGGGCCGCGAGCAGTACTTC. Amino acids: CASSLMGGREQYF.

The chain recombines TRBV11-2 with TRBJ1-2; D not certain. Germline assignment: CDR1 SGHAT and CDR2 FQNNGV. The CDR3 is made up of 12 amino acids. Trimming shortened V by 5 bases and J by 6 bases, and 10 bases separated the two germline ends. The CDR3 DNA follows: TGTGCCAGCAGCCCGAGGGAGGATGGCTACACCTTC. Protein: CASSPREDGYTF.

This clonotype was picked up a small number of times. This chain joins TRBV30 and TRBJ1-5, with D perhaps TRBD1 (6 bases). The germline gives CDR1 GTSNPN, CDR2 SVGIG (reference sequence). This CDR3 spans 13 amino acids. V was shortened by 6 bases and J by 6 bases, with 15 bases between the two germline ends. The CDR3 DNA sequence: TGTGCCTGCAAACAGGGAAATTCTCAGCCCCAGCATTTT. Protein: CACKQGNSQPQHF.

This clonotype was counted at least ten times. The chain couples TRBV20-1 to TRBJ2-1, with no clear D. This CDR3 region has 14 residues. Germline V gene sequence: CDR1 DFQATT, CDR2 SNEGSKA (reference sequence). Trimming cost V 0 bases and J 8 bases, with 14 bases left between them. This CDR3 reads CSARDQNSLDEQFF. CDR3 nucleotides: TGCAGTGCTAGAGATCAGAATAGTCTGGATGAGCAGTTCTTC.